This entry is about one T cell receptor (beta chain). No antigen is known for it. There was relapse after autologous stem cell transplantation in every patient, and there was variation in brentuximab vedotin exposure. TCRdb keeps only in-frame clones here, not all; method: immunoSEQ multiplex PCR. This sample has about 26,000 clones; around 64% occur once, and the top ten carry roughly 10%. The CDR3 contains 15 residues. Germline loops: CDR1 MNHEY, CDR2 SVGAGI. Trimming took off 6 bases at V and 1 base at J, with 15 bases between the two ends. This record belongs to a study of PD-1 blockade in classical Hodgkin lymphoma. The study, taken as a whole, reports: By C4D1 there was a significant rise in CD4+ TCR diversity but not in CD8+ TCR diversity.

The sequence came from a human donor with classical Hodgkin lymphoma. The gene calls are TRBV6-5 and TRBJ1-2, with D hard to call. Sample: peripheral blood mononuclear cells (PBMCs), taken before the second cycle of nivolumab. CDR3 in amino acids: CASSSSPADNYGYTF. CDR3 DNA sequence: TGTGCCAGCAGCTCCTCCCCGGCAGATAACTATGGCTACACCTTC.